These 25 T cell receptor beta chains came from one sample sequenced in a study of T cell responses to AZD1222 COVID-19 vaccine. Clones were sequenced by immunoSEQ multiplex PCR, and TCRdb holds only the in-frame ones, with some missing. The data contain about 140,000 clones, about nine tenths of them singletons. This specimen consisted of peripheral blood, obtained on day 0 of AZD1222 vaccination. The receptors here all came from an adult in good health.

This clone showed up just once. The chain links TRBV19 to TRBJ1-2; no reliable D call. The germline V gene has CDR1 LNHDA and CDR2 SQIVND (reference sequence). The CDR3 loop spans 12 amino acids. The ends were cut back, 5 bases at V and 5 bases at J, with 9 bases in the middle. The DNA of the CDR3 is TGTGCCAGTAGTCCGCGGACGTATGGCTACACCTTC. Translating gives CASSPRTYGYTF.

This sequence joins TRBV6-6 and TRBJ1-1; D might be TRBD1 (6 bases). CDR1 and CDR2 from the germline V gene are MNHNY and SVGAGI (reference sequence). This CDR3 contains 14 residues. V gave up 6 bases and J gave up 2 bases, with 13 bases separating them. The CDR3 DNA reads TGTGCCAGCAGACCCGGGACACCCAACACTGAAGCTTTCTTT. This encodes CASRPGTPNTEAFF.

CDR3 protein: CASGFRSGGYEQYF. For the CDR3, the DNA is TGTGCTAGTGGTTTCCGAAGTGGGGGGTACGAGCAGTACTTC. The chain carries TRBV12-5 and TRBJ2-7; D possibly corresponds to TRBD2 (6 bases). Germline loops: CDR1 LGHNT, CDR2 FRNRAP. The CDR3 totals 14 residues. Trimming took 3 bases from V and 4 from J, leaving 13 bases between them.

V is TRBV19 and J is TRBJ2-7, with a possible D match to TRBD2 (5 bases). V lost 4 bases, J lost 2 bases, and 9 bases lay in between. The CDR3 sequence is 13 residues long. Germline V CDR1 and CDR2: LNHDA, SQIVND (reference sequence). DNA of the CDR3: TGTGCCAGTAGTACCACCGGGGCCTACGAGCAGTACTTC. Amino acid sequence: CASSTTGAYEQYF.

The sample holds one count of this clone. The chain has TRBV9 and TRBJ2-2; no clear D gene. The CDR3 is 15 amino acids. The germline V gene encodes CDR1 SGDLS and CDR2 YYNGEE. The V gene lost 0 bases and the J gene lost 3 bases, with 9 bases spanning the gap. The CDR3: CASSVGASDTGELFF. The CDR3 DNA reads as TGTGCCAGCAGCGTAGGAGCGAGCGACACCGGGGAGCTGTTTTTT.

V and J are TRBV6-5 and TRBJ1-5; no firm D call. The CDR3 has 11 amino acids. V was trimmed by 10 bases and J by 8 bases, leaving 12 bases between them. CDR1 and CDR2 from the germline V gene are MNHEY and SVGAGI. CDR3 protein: CATRATEPQHF. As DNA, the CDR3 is TGTGCCACTAGAGCGACTGAGCCCCAGCATTTT.

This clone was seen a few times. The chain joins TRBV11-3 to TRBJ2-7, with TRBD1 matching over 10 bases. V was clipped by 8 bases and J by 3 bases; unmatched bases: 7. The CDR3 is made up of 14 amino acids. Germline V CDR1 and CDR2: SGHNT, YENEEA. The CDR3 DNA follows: TGTGCCAGCTGCGACCGGGACAGGGGCTACGAGCAGTACTTC. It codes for CASCDRDRGYEQYF. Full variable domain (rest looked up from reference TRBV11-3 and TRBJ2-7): EAGVVQSPRYKIIEKKQPVAFWCNPISGHNTLYWYLQNLGQGPELLIRYENEEAVDDSQLPKDRFSAERLKGVDSTLKIQPAELGDSAVYLCASCDRDRGYEQYFGPGTRLTVT.

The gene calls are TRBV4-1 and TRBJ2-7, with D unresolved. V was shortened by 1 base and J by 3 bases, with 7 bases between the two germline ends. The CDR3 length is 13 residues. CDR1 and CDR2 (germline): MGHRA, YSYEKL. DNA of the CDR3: TGCGCCAGCAGCCAAGTCCCCGGCTACGAGCAGTACTTC. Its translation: CASSQVPGYEQYF.

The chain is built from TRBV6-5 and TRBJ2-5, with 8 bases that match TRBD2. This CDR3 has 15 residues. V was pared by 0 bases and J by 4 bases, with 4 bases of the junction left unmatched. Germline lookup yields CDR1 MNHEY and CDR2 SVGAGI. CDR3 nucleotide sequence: TGTGCCAGCAGTTACTCTTTTGCGGGAGGAGAGACCCAGTACTTC. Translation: CASSYSFAGGETQYF.

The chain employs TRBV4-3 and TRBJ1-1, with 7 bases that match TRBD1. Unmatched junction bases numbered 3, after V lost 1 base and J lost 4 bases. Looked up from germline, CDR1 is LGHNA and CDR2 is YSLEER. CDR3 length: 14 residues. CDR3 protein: CASSQGQGFTEAFF. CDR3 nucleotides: TGCGCCAGCAGCCAAGGACAGGGATTCACTGAAGCTTTCTTT.

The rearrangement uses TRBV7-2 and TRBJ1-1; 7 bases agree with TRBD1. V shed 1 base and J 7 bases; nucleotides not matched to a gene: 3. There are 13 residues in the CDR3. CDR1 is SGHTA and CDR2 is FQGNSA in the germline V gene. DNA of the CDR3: TGTGCCAGCAGCTTAGAAAGACAGGGTGAAGCTTTCTTT. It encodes CASSLERQGEAFF.

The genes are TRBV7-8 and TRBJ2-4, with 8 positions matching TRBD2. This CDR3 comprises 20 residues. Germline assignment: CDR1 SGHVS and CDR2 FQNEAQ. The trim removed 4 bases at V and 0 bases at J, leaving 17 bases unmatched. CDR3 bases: TGTGCCAGCAGCTCCATAGCGGGATCGGCCGCTGGAATAGCCAAAAACATTCAGTACTTC. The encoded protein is CASSSIAGSAAGIAKNIQYF.

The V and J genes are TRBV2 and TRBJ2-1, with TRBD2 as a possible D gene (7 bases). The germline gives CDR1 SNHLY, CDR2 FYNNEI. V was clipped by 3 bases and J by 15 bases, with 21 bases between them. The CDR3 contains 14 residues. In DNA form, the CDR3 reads TGTGCCAGCAGTGAGGGGAGGGGGGCTCCCTCCTCGTTCTTC. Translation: CASSEGRGAPSSFF.

CDR3 in DNA: TGTGCCAGCAGACTTGACAGGACTGAAGCTTTCTTT. This encodes CASRLDRTEAFF. This chain links TRBV5-4 with TRBJ1-1; possibly TRBD1 for D (6 bases). The CDR3 sequence is 12 residues long. Per germline, CDR1 SGHNT and CDR2 YYREEE (reference sequence). The V and J ends lost 5 bases and 5 bases respectively, with 10 bases between them.

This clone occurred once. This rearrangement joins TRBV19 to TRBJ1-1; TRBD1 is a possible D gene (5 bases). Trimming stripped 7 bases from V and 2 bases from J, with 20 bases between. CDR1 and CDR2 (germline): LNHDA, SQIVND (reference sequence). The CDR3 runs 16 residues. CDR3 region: CASTPNWGSSNTEAFF. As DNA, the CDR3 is TGTGCCAGTACTCCAAACTGGGGCAGCTCAAACACTGAAGCTTTCTTT.

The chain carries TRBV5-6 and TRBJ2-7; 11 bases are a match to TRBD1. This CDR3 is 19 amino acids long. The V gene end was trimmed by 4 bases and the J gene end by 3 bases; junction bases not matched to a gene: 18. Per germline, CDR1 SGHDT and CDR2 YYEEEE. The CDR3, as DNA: TGTGCCAGCAGCCTCTTCTCGGGACAGGGGGGAAAAACAAGCTACGAGCAGTACTTC. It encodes CASSLFSGQGGKTSYEQYF.

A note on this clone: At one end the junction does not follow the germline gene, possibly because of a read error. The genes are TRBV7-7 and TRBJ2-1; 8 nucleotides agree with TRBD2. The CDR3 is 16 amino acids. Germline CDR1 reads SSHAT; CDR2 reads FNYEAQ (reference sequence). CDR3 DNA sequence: TGTGCTAGCAGCTTACTGGGGACTAGTGGCGACAATGAGCAGTTCTTC. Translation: CASSLLGTSGDNEQFF.

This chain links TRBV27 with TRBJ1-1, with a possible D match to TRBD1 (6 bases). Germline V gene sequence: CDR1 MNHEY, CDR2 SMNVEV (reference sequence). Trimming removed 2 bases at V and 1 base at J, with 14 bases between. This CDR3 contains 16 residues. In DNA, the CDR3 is TGTGCCAGCAGTTTACTGGACAGCGGTTCGAACACTGAAGCTTTCTTT. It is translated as CASSLLDSGSNTEAFF.

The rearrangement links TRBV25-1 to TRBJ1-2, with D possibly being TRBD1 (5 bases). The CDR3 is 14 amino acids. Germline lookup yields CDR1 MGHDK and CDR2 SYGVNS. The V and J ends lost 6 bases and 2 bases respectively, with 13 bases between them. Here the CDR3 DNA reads TGTGCCAGCAGCACCGGGACGCTGAACTATGGCTACACCTTC. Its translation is CASSTGTLNYGYTF.

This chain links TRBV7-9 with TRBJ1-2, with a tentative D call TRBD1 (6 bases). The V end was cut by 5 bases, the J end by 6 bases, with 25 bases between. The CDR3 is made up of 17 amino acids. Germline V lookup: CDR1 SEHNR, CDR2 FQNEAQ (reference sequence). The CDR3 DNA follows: TGTGCCAGCAGCCCAGGGACACCCCGAGGGGTCTTTGATGGCTACACCTTC. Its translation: CASSPGTPRGVFDGYTF.

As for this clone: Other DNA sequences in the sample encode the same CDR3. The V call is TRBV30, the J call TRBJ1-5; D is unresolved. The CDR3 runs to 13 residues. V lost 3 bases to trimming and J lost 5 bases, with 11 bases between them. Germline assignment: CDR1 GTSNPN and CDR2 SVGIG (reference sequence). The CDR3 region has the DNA TGTGCCTGGAGCGTCGGCCCAGATCAGCCCCAGCATTTT. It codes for CAWSVGPDQPQHF.

CDR3 DNA: TGTGCCATATCTAACAGGGATTCCTACGAGCAGTACTTC. It specifies CAISNRDSYEQYF. The V and J genes are TRBV6-6 and TRBJ2-7, with a tentative D call TRBD1 (6 bases). Trimming took 10 bases from V and 1 from J, leaving 14 bases between them. This CDR3 comprises 13 residues. Germline V CDR1 and CDR2: MNHNY, SVGAGI (reference sequence).

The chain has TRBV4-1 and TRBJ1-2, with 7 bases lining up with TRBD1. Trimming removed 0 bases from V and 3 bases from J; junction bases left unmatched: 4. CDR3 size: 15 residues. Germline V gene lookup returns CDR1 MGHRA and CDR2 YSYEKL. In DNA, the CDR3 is TGCGCCAGCAGCCAAGACAGGGGGGTTGACTATGGCTACACCTTC. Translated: CASSQDRGVDYGYTF.

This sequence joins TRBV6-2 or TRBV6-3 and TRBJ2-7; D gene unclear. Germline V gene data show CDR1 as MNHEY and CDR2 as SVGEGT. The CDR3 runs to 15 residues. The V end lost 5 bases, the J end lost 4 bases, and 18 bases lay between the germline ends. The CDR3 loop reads CASSRPGPLRYEQYF. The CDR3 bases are TGTGCCAGCAGTCGTCCCGGACCCTTGCGATACGAGCAGTACTTC.

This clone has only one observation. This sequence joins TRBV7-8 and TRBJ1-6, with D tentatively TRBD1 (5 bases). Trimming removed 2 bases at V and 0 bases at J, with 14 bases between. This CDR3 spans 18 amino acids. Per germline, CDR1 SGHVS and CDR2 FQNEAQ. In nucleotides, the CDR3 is TGTGCCAGCAGCTTACTTTCCCCCGACAGCTCCTATAATTCACCCCTCCACTTT. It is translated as CASSLLSPDSSYNSPLHF.